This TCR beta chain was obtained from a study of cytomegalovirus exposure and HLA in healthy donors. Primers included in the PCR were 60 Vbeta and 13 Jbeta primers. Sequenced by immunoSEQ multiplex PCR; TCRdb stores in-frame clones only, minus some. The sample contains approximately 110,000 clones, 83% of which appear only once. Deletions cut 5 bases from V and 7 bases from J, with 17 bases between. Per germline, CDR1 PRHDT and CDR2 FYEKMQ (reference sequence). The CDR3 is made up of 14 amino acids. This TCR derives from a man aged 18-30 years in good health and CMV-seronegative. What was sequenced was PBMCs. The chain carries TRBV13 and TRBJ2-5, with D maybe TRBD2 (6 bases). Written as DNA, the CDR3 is TGTGCCAGCAGCGCGACTGGTTGGAGGGGGACCCAGTACTTC. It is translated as CASSATGWRGTQYF.